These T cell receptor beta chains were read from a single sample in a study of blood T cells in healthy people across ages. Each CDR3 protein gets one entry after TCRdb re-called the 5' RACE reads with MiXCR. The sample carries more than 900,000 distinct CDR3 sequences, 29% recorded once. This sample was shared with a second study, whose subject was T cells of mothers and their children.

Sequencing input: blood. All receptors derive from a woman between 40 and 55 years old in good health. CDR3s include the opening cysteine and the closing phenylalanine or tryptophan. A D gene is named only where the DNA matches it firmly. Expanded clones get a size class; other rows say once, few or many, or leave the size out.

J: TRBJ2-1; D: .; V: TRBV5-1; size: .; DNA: TGCGCCAGCAGCCCGTTGGCCAGCTCCTACAATGAGCAGTTCTTC; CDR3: CASSPLASSYNEQFF
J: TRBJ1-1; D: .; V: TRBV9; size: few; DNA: TGTGCCAGCAGCGTAGAGCTGGGCACTGAAGCTTTCTTT; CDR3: CASSVELGTEAFF
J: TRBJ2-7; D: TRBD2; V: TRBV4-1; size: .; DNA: TGCGCCAGCAGCCAAGAAGGGGGACTAGCGGGGGGGTTCTACAATGAGCAGTACTTC; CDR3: CASSQEGGLAGGFYNEQYF
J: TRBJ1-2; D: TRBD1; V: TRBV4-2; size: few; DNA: TGTGTCAGCAGCCAAGAGGCACAGACAGGGGCCGATAACTATGGCTACACCTTC; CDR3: CVSSQEAQTGADNYGYTF
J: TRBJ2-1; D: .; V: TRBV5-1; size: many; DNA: TGCGCCAGCAGCTTGAGAGGTCCGCAGGGGCTAGGGAGTGAGCAGTTCTTC; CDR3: CASSLRGPQGLGSEQFF
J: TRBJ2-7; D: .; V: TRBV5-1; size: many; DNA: TGCGCCAGCAGCTGGACGGTTGACTTCTCCTACGAGCAGTACTTC; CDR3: CASSWTVDFSYEQYF
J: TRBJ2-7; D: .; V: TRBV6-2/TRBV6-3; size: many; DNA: TGTGCCAGCAGCCAACCGGGGGACCCCTCCTACGAGCAGTACTTC; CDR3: CASSQPGDPSYEQYF
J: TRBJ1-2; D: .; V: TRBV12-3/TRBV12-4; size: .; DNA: TGTGCCAGCAGGGCCGAGGGGCTCGTAGGCTATGGCTACACCTTC; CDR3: CASRAEGLVGYGYTF
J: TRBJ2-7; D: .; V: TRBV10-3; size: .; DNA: TGTGCCATCAGTGAGCCGGGGTCCTACGAGCAGTACTTC; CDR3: CAISEPGSYEQYF
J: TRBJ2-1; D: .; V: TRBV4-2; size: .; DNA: TGTGCCAGCAGCCAAGAAGGTCCAAGGCTGTTCTTC; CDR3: CASSQEGPRLFF
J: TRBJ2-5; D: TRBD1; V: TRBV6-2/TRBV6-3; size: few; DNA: TGTGCCAGCAGTTACCCACAGGGGGGCTTTGACCAAGAGACCCAGTACTTC; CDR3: CASSYPQGGFDQETQYF
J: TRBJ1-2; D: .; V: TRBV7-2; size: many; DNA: TGTGCCAGCAGCTATGGGGGGGGCACCACTAACTATGGCTACACCTTC; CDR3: CASSYGGGTTNYGYTF
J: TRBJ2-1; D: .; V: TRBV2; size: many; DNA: TGTGCCAGCAGTCCCTCGCTCGGCCCGCGAGCGCCCAATGAGCAGTTCTTC; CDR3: CASSPSLGPRAPNEQFF
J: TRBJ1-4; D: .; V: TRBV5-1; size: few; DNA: TGCGCCAGCAGCTTGGAGTTGGGGCAAAAACTGTTTTTT; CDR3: CASSLELGQKLFF
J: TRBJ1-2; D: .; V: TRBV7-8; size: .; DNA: TGTGCCAGCAGCTTAGTAGGAATGAGCTATAGCTACACCTTC; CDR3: CASSLVGMSYSYTF
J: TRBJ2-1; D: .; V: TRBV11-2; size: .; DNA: TGTGCCAGCAGCGACATCCCAGCGGGTTACAATGAGCAGTTCTTC; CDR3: CASSDIPAGYNEQFF
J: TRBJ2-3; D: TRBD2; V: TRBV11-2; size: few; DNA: TGTGCCAGCAGCTTACTAGCGGGGGGGCAGGATACGCAGTATTTT; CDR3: CASSLLAGGQDTQYF
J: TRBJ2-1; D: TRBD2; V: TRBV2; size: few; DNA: TGTGCCAGCAGCTCAGCGGGACGGCGGGGATTGGATGAGCAGTTCTTC; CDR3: CASSSAGRRGLDEQFF
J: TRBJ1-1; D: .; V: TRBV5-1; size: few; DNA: TGCGCCAGCAGCTTGGGACCGAAAATGAACACTGAAGCTTTCTTT; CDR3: CASSLGPKMNTEAFF
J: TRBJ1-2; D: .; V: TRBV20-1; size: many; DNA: TGCAGTGCTGCAGACAGGAACTATGGCTACACCTTC; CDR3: CSAADRNYGYTF
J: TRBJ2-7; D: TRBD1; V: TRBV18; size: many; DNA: TGTGCCAGCTCTCCCGGACAGGGGGGAGACGAGCAGTACTTC; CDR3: CASSPGQGGDEQYF
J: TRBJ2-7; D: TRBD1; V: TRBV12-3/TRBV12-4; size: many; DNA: TGTGCCAGCACCGTCATCGGACAGGGTTACGAGCAGTACTTC; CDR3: CASTVIGQGYEQYF
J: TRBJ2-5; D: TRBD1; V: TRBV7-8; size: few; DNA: TGTGCCAGCACGGACAGGGGGCTAAAGACCCAGTACTTC; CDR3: CASTDRGLKTQYF
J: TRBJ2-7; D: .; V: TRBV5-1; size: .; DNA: TGCGCCAGCAGCTTGCTAAGAGACGAGCAGTACTTC; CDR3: CASSLLRDEQYF
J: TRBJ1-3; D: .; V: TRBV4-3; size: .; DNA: TGCGCCAGCAGCCAAGATCGGACAGCTTCTGGAAACACCATATATTTT; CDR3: CASSQDRTASGNTIYF
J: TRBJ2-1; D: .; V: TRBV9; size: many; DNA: TGTGCCAGCAGCGTAGCTGGGCCAACATCCTACAATGAGCAGTTCTTC; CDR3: CASSVAGPTSYNEQFF
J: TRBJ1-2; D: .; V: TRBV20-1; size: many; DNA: TGCAGTGCTAGGGACTTCAGGGGTGGCTATGGCTACACCTTC; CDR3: CSARDFRGGYGYTF
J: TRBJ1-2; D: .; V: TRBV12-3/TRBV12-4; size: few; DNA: TGTGCCAGCAGCCTGGACACGGCGGCTGGCTACACCTTC; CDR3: CASSLDTAAGYTF
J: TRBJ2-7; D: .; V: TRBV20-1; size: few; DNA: TGCAGTGCTAGAGCGGGGTACTCCTACGAGCAGTACTTC; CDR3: CSARAGYSYEQYF
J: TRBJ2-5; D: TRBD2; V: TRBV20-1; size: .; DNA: TGCAGTGCTACGCCTAGCGGGGGCAGAGAGACCCAGTACTTC; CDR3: CSATPSGGRETQYF
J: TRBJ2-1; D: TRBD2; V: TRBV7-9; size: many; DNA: TGTGCCAGCAGTCCCGACGTAACTAGCGGGTTCTACAATGAGCAGTTCTTC; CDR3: CASSPDVTSGFYNEQFF
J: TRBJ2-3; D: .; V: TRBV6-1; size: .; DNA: TGTGCCAGCAGCCCCGGGAGAGTAGCCCCCACAGATACGCAGTATTTT; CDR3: CASSPGRVAPTDTQYF
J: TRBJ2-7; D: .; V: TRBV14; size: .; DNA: TGTGCCAGCAAGGGCGGGACGAACGAGCAGTACTTC; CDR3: CASKGGTNEQYF
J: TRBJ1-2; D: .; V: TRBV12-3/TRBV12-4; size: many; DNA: TGTGCCAGCAGCTCGACAGTTAACTATGGCTACACCTTC; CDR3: CASSSTVNYGYTF
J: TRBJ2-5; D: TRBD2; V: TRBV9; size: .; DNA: TGTGCCAGCAGCGGGGGGACTAGAGCGGAGACCCAGTACTTC; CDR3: CASSGGTRAETQYF
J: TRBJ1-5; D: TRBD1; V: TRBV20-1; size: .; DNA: TGCAGTGCCAGGGGGGGGGCACGGCAGCCCCAGCATTTT; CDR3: CSARGGARQPQHF
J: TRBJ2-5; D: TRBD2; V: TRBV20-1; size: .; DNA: TGCAGTGCTAGGGCTCGGACTAGCGGGGGGGCCGGGTCGAAGACCCAGTACTTC; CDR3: CSARARTSGGAGSKTQYF
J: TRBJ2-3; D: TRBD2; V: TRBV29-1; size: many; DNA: TGCAGCGCCCCGGGGCTAGCGGGGTCCCCAGATACGCAGTATTTT; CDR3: CSAPGLAGSPDTQYF
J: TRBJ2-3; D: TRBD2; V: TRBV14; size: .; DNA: TGTGCCAGCAGCCAAGGACTAGCGGGGGGCAATACGCAGTATTTT; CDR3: CASSQGLAGGNTQYF
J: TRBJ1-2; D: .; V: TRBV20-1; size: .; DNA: TGCAGTGCTAGAACAAACAGGGCCCCTTACTATGGCTACACCTTC; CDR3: CSARTNRAPYYGYTF
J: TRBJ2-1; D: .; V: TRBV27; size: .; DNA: TGTGCCAGCAGTTGGGGGAAAAACGATGAGCAGTTCTTC; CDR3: CASSWGKNDEQFF
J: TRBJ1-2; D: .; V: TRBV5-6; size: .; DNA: TGTGCCAGCAGCCGGACATCGTATGGCTACACCTTC; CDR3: CASSRTSYGYTF
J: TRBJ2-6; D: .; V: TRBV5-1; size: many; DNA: TGCGCCAGCAGCTTGGCCCTGGGGACTGGGGCCAACGTCCTGACTTTC; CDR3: CASSLALGTGANVLTF
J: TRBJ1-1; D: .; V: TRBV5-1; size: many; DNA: TGCGCCAGCAGCTACCTACCGGCAGGGTTGGTTAGCACTGAAGCTTTCTTT; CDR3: CASSYLPAGLVSTEAFF
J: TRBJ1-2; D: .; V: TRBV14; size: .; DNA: TGTGCCAGCAGCCACAAACCCCATGGCTACACCTTC; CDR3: CASSHKPHGYTF
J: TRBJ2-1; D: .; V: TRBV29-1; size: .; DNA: TGCAGCGTTGGACGGAGTTCCTACAATGAGCAGTTCTTC; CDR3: CSVGRSSYNEQFF
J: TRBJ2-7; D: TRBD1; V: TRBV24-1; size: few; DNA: TGTGCCACCAGTGACCCGGACAGGGGCTACGAGCAGTACTTC; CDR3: CATSDPDRGYEQYF
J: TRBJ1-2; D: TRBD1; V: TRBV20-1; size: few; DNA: TGCAGTGCTAGGCCCTCGGACAGGGGTTTTCAATATGGCTACACCTTC; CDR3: CSARPSDRGFQYGYTF